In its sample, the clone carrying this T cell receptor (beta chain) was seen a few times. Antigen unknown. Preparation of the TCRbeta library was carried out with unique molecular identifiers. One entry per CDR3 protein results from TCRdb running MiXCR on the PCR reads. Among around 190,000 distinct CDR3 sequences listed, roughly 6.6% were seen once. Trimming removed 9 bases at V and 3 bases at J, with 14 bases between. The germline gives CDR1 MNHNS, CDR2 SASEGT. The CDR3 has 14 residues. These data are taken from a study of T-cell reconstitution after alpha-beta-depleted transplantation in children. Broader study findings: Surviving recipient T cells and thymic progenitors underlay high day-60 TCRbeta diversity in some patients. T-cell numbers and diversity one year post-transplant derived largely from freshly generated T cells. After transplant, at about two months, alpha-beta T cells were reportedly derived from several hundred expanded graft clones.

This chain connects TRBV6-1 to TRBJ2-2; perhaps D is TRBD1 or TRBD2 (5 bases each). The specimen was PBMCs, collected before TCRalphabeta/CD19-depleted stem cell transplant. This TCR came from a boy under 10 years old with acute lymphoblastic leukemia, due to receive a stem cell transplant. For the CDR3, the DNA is TGTGCCAGTGGGGGTCTTGAAGACACCGGGGAGCTGTTTTTT. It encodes CASGGLEDTGELFF.